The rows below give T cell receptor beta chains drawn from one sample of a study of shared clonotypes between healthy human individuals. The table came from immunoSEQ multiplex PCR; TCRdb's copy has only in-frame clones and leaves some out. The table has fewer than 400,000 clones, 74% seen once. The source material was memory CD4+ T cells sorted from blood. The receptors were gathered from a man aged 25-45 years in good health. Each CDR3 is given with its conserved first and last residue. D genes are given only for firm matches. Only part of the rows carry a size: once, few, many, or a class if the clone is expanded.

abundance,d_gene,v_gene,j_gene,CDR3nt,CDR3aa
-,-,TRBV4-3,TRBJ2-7,TGCGCCAGCAGTAGTGGGGGTTACGAGCAGTACTTC,CASSSGGYEQYF
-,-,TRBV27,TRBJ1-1,TGTGCCAGCAGTTTTGCAGGGGTAGTGGACACTGAAGCTTTCTTT,CASSFAGVVDTEAFF
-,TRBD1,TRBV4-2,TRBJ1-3,TGTGCCAGCAGCCAGCCGGGACAGGGCGCTTTGAACACCATATATTTT,CASSQPGQGALNTIYF
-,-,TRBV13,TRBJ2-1,TGTGCCAGCAGCCCCCCTCCTCAGGGGAATGAGCAGTTCTTC,CASSPPPQGNEQFF
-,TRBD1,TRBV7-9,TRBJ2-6,TGTGCCTTCCAGCCCCGGGACAGGGGGCCTGGGGCCAACGTCCTGACTTTC,CAFQPRDRGPGANVLTF
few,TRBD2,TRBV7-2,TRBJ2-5,TGTGCCAGCAGCCCAGTCGGGCTAGCGGGAGGAGAGACCCAGTACTTC,CASSPVGLAGGETQYF
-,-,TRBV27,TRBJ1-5,TGTGCCAGCAGTTCGGGGGATAGCAATCAGCCCCAGCATTTT,CASSSGDSNQPQHF
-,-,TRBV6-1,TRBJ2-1,TGTGCCAGCAGTGCGGGCACCCTGGGGTATGAGCAGTTCTTC,CASSAGTLGYEQFF
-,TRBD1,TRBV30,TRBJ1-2,TGTGCCAGCACAGGGGCGGGCTATGGCTACACCTTC,CASTGAGYGYTF
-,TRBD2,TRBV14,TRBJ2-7,TGTGCCAGCAGCCAAGCTCTAATTAGCGGGTCCGGTAGGAGCTCCTACGAGCAGTACTTC,CASSQALISGSGRSSYEQYF
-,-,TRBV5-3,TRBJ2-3,TGTGCCAGAGGGTCGGGGATTGACTCCAGATCAGATACGCAGTATTTT,CARGSGIDSRSDTQYF
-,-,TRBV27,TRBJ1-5,TGTGCCAGCAGTCCCCCTTGGGGGGCAAATCAGCCCCAGCATTTT,CASSPPWGANQPQHF
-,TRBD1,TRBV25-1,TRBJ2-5,TGTGCCAGCAGTGCTGGACAGGGATTAGGGGAGACCCAGTACTTC,CASSAGQGLGETQYF
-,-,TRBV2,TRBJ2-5,TGTGCCAGCAGTGGGGGAGCGACGTACCAAGAGACCCAGTACTTC,CASSGGATYQETQYF
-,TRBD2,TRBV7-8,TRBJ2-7,TGTGCATCGGGGCGGGAGCTTTACGAGCAGTACTTC,CASGRELYEQYF
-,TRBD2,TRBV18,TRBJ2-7,TGTGCCAGCTCCAACCTGGGGCTAGCGGGAGACGAGCAGTACTTC,CASSNLGLAGDEQYF
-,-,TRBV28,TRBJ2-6,TGTGCCAGCAGGCTGAGGTACGGGGCCGGGGCCAACGTCCTGACTTTC,CASRLRYGAGANVLTF
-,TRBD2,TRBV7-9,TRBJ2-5,TGTGCCAGCAGCCCCGGGACTAGCGGGAGAGAGACCCAGTACTTC,CASSPGTSGRETQYF
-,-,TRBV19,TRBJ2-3,TGTGCCAGTAGTATATTCCCGGAGGCGGGTAGGCGTCGGACGCAGTATTTT,CASSIFPEAGRRRTQYF
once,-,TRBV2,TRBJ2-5,TGTGCCAGCAGCCTTGTTCGCCAAGAGACCCAGTACTTC,CASSLVRQETQYF
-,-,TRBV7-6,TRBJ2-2,TGTGCCAGCAGCCCCATGAACAGGGCTAACACCGGGGAGCTGTTTTTT,CASSPMNRANTGELFF
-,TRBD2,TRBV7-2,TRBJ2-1,TGTGCCAGCAGCTCTAGACGGTCTTTAGCGGGAGGGCCCCACAATGAGCAGTTCTTC,CASSSRRSLAGGPHNEQFF
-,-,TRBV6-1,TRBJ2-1,TGTGCCAGCAGTGGACTTGACGCAAGCTCCTACAATGAGCAGTTCTTC,CASSGLDASSYNEQFF
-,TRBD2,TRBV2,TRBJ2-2,TGTGCCAGCTTTACCGCCGGGAGGGTCCGGGAGCTGTTTTTT,CASFTAGRVRELFF
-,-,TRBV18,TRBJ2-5,TGTGCCAGCTCACCAAATTCAGGGGAGGGACAGACCCAGTACTTC,CASSPNSGEGQTQYF
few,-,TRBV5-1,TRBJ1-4,TGCGCCAGCAGCTTGTCGGGGGTTGGGGAAAAACTGTTTTTT,CASSLSGVGEKLFF
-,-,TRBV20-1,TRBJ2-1,TGCAGTGCTAGAGGTGGACAACAAAGGGTCTTC,CSARGGQQRVF
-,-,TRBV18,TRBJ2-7,TGTGCCAGCTCACCCGGACTTGCAACCTACGAGCAGTACTTC,CASSPGLATYEQYF
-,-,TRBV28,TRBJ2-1,TGTGCCAGCAGTTTCGGGACAAGGGAGCAGTTCTTC,CASSFGTREQFF
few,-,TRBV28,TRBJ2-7,TGTGCCAGCAGTTTTACAGGGAAAGGAGGAGAGCAGTACTTC,CASSFTGKGGEQYF
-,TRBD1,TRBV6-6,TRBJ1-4,TGTGCCAGCATCACCCCTCAAGGGGGCCAGGGGGAAAAACTGTTTTTT,CASITPQGGQGEKLFF
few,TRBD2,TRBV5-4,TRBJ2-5,TGTGCCAGCAGCTATGCCGGGACTAGGGGCGAGACCCAGTACTTC,CASSYAGTRGETQYF
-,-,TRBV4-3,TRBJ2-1,TGCGCCAGCAGCCAAGGGCGACAGCCAAACAATGAGCAGTTCTTC,CASSQGRQPNNEQFF
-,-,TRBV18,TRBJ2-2,TGTGCCAGCTCATTGCTAACCGGGGAGCTGTTTTTT,CASSLLTGELFF
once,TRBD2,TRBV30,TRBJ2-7,TGTGCCTTAGCGGGAGGGCCCTACGAGCAGTACTTC,CALAGGPYEQYF
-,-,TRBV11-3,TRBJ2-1,TGTGCCAGCAGCTCCCAGGGATATGCCAATGAGCAGTTCTTC,CASSSQGYANEQFF
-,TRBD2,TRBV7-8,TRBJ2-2,TGTGCCAGCAGCTTATACGGGGGGATCACCGGGGAGCTGTTTTTT,CASSLYGGITGELFF
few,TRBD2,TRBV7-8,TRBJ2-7,TGTGCCAGCAGCTTAGGGACTAGCGCTTCCTACGAGCAGTACTTC,CASSLGTSASYEQYF
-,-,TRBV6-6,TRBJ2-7,TGTGCCAGCAGTTCTAGGCGGGATTCCGTGTACGAGCAGTACTTC,CASSSRRDSVYEQYF
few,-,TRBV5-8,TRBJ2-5,TGTGCCAGCAGTCGTGATCTTTTAAAAAACTTC,CASSRDLLKNF
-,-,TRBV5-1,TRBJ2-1,TGCGCCAGCAGCTCCGGGTCGGGACTGGTTAATGAGCAGTTCTTC,CASSSGSGLVNEQFF
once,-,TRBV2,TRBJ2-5,TGTGCCAGCAGTGAAGCGCGGCTAGTGGGGACCCAGTACTTC,CASSEARLVGTQYF
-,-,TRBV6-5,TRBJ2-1,TGTGCCAGCAGTTACTCGAGAACCGGGAGAGCCACTGAGCAGTTCTTC,CASSYSRTGRATEQFF
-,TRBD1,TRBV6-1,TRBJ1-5,TGTGCCAGCAGTGCAGGGGGAAATCAGCCCCAGCATTTT,CASSAGGNQPQHF
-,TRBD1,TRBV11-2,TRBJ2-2,TGTGCCAGCAGTCCAGGGGGTTGGAGCGCCGGGGAGCTGTTTTTT,CASSPGGWSAGELFF
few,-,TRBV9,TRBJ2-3,TGTGCCAGCAGCGTAGACCGTTTCACAGATACGCAGTATTTT,CASSVDRFTDTQYF
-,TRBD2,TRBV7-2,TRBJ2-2,TGTGCCAGCAGCCACGCGGGAGGGCCTTACACCGGGGAGCTGTTTTTT,CASSHAGGPYTGELFF